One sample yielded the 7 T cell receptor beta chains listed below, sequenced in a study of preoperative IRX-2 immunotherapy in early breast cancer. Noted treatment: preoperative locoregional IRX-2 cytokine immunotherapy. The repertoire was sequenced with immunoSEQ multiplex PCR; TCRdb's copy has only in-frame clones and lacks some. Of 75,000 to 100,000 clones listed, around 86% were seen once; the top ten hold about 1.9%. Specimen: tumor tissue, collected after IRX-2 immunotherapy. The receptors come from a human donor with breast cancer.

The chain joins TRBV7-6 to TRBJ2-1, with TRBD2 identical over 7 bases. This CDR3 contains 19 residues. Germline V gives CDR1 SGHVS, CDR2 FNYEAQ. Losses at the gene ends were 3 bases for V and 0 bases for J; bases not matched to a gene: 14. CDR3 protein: CASSLDGWGAGSSYNEQFF. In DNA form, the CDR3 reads TGTGCCAGCAGCTTGGATGGCTGGGGAGCGGGAAGCTCCTACAATGAGCAGTTCTTC.

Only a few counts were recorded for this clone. This CDR3 is CASSLSQQSLGYTF. The CDR3, as DNA: TGTGCCAGCAGCTTATCCCAACAGTCTTTGGGCTACACCTTC. The chain is built from TRBV11-3 and TRBJ1-2; D not certain. This CDR3 contains 14 residues. The germline CDR1 and CDR2 sequences are SGHNT and YENEEA. Trimming cost V 2 bases and J 8 bases, with 15 bases left between them.

The CDR3 region is CASSLGDRGNIQYF. The CDR3 DNA follows: TGCGCCAGCAGCTTGGGGGACAGGGGGAACATTCAGTACTTC. V gene TRBV5-1 combines with J gene TRBJ2-4; TRBD1 matches 11 bases. V trimming: 0 bases; J trimming: 7 bases; junction bases outside the gene matches: 0. The CDR3 loop spans 14 amino acids. Per germline, CDR1 SGHRS and CDR2 YFSETQ. Using reference TRBV5-1 and TRBJ2-4 for the parts outside the CDR3, the full variable domain is KAGVTQTPRYLIKTRGQQVTLSCSPISGHRSVSWYQQTPGQGLQFLFEYFSETQRNKGNFPGRFSGRQFSNSRSEMNVSTLELGDSALYLCASSLGDRGNIQYFGAGTRLSVL.

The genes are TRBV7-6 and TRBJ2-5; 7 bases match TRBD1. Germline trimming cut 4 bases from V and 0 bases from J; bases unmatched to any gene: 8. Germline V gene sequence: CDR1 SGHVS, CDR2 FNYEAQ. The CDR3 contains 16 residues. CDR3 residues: CASSSRTGPNQETQYF. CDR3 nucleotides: TGTGCCAGCAGCTCCCGGACAGGCCCCAACCAAGAGACCCAGTACTTC.

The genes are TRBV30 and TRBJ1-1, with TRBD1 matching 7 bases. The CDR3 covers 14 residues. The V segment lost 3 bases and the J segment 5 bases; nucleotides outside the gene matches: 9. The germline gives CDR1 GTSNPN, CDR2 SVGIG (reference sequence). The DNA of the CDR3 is TGTGCCTGGAGCATCCTGACAGGGAGAACTGAAGCTTTCTTT. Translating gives CAWSILTGRTEAFF. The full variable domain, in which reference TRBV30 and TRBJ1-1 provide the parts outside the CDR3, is SQTIHQWPATLVQPVGSPLSLECTVEGTSNPNLYWYRQAAGRGLQLLFYSVGIGQISSEVPQNLSASRPQDRQFILSSKKLLLSDSGFYLCAWSILTGRTEAFFGQGTRLTVV.

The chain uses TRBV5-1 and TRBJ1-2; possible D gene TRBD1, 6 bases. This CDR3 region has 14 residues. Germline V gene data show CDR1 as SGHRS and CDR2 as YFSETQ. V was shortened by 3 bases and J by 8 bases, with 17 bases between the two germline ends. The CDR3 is CASSSSMAGDGYTF. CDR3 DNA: TGCGCCAGCAGCTCCTCCATGGCAGGGGACGGCTACACCTTC.

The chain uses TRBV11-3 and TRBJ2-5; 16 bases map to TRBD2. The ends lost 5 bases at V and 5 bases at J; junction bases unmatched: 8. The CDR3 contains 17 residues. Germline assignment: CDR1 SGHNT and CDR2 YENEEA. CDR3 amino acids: CASSRGLAGGGAETQYF. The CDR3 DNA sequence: TGTGCCAGCAGCCGGGGACTAGCGGGAGGGGGGGCCGAGACCCAGTACTTC.